Each of the 27 T cell receptor beta chains below was sequenced from the same sample in a study of shared clonotypes between healthy human individuals. Using immunoSEQ multiplex PCR, the repertoire was profiled, and TCRdb retains in-frame clones only, with some absent. The sample contains nearly 1 million clones, approximately 80% of which appear only once. The sample consisted of memory CD4+ T cells sorted from blood. Subset indicated: CD45RA-negative fraction. The source is a man between 18 and 29 years old in good health.

This sequence joins TRBV2 and TRBJ1-4; TRBD1 matches at 8 bases. The CDR3 totals 17 residues. Looked up from germline, CDR1 is SNHLY and CDR2 is FYNNEI. V lost 3 bases and J lost 0; bases outside the gene matches: 6. CDR3 in amino acids: CASSDPGTGATNEKLFF. CDR3 nucleotides: TGTGCCAGCAGTGACCCGGGGACAGGAGCAACTAATGAAAAACTGTTTTTT.

The V call is TRBV6-5, the J call TRBJ2-1, with D unclear. V was pared by 8 bases and J by 1 base, with 15 bases between. The CDR3 runs 15 residues. Germline V lookup: CDR1 MNHEY, CDR2 SVGAGI. In nucleotides, the CDR3 is TGTGCCAGCGCGCGGTCCGGATCGTCCTACAATGAGCAGTTCTTC. The encoded protein is CASARSGSSYNEQFF.

This chain joins TRBV7-3 and TRBJ2-3; 10 positions match TRBD2. The CDR3 extends over 14 amino acids. V dropped 8 bases and J dropped 4; count of bases not matched to a gene: 6. CDR1 and CDR2 (germline): SGHTA, FQGTGA. The chain's CDR3 is CASASGTSADTQYF. The CDR3 bases are TGTGCCAGCGCCTCCGGGACTAGCGCAGATACGCAGTATTTT.

This clone was seen only a few times. V gene TRBV9 combines with J gene TRBJ1-5; no definite D call. Germline CDR1 is SGDLS and CDR2 is YYNGEE. The CDR3 loop spans 14 amino acids. V shed 0 bases and J shed 4 bases, with 8 bases lying between them. The CDR3 protein is CASSVESANQPQHF. CDR3 coding DNA: TGTGCCAGCAGCGTAGAATCCGCGAATCAGCCCCAGCATTTT.

The chain has TRBV7-9 and TRBJ1-1; weak D call: TRBD1 (6 bases). CDR1 is SEHNR and CDR2 is FQNEAQ in the germline V gene (reference sequence). V gave up 6 bases and J gave up 9 bases, with 14 bases separating them. CDR3 length equals 12 residues. CDR3 region: CASSPPTGQAFF. CDR3 DNA: TGTGCCAGCAGTCCTCCAACAGGGCAAGCTTTCTTT.

The gene calls are TRBV5-1 and TRBJ2-5, with 8 bases aligning to TRBD2. Germline loops: CDR1 SGHRS, CDR2 YFSETQ. The ends lost 2 bases at V and 0 bases at J; junction bases unmatched: 6. This CDR3 has 16 amino acids. In DNA form, the CDR3 reads TGCGCCAGCAGCTTTTGGAGCGGGAGTAACCAAGAGACCCAGTACTTC. Amino acids: CASSFWSGSNQETQYF.

CDR3 coding DNA: TGCGCCAGCAGCTTGGTGGGAGGGTCGCTCGAGCAGTACTTC. It yields the protein CASSLVGGSLEQYF. V usage is TRBV5-1 and J usage is TRBJ2-7; 7 bases agree with TRBD2. J was trimmed by 6 bases and V by 0 bases; bases with no gene match: 6. Germline values: CDR1 SGHRS, CDR2 YFSETQ. The CDR3 totals 14 residues.

The CDR3 DNA reads TGTGCCAGCAGGGGCAGCCAGCTGGGAAACACCATATATTTT. It codes for CASRGSQLGNTIYF. V and J are TRBV6-5 and TRBJ1-3, with D hard to call. This CDR3 has 14 residues. Germline CDR1 and CDR2: MNHEY and SVGAGI. V was trimmed by 6 bases and J by 4 bases, leaving 13 bases between them.

The sample holds a few counts of this clone. The chain couples TRBV28 to TRBJ1-1, with unresolved D. The CDR3 runs to 12 residues. Germline V CDR1 and CDR2: MDHEN, SYDVKM. V lost 10 bases to trimming and J lost 3 bases, with 12 bases between them. The CDR3: CATMESYTEAFF. In nucleotides, the CDR3 is TGTGCCACAATGGAATCCTACACTGAAGCTTTCTTT.

The chain is built from TRBV19 and TRBJ1-4; 8 bases are shared with TRBD1. Losses at the gene ends were 10 bases for V and 0 bases for J; bases not matched to a gene: 10. Germline CDR1 LNHDA, CDR2 SQIVND (reference sequence). This CDR3 spans 16 amino acids. The CDR3 nucleotides read TGTGCCACCACCTTTGGACAGGGAACAACTAATGAAAAACTGTTTTTT. Its translation: CATTFGQGTTNEKLFF.

V is TRBV6-1 and J is TRBJ1-4, with no clear D. Germline values: CDR1 MNHNS, CDR2 SASEGT. The length of the CDR3 is 17 residues. Trimming cost V 1 base and J 8 bases, with 20 bases left between them. For the CDR3, the DNA is TGTGCCAGCAGTGAAGTGACAATCCCTCCCGTGCGGGAAAAACTGTTTTTT. This encodes CASSEVTIPPVREKLFF.

As DNA, the CDR3 is TGTGCCAGCAGTTACAGACACGGTCTCGAGCAGTACTTC. This encodes CASSYRHGLEQYF. The V call is TRBV6-5, the J call TRBJ2-7; D call uncertain. Trimming cost V 2 bases and J 6 bases, with 11 bases left between them. Per the germline V gene, CDR1 is MNHEY and CDR2 is SVGAGI. The CDR3 extends over 13 amino acids.

With regard to this clone: The sample has other DNA sequences that encode this CDR3 too. The V and J genes are TRBV5-1 and TRBJ2-1, with 8 bases fitting TRBD1. J was trimmed by 0 bases and V by 0 bases; bases with no gene match: 2. The CDR3 covers 16 residues. CDR1 SGHRS and CDR2 YFSETQ come from the germline V gene. CDR3 nucleotide sequence: TGCGCCAGCAGCTTGGGTGGACAGGGCTCCTACAATGAGCAGTTCTTC. Its protein product is CASSLGGQGSYNEQFF.

This clone was found once. This chain connects TRBV10-3 to TRBJ1-4; D remains unclear. This CDR3 has 11 residues. V was pared by 3 bases and J by 4 bases, with 0 bases between. The V gene's germline CDR1 is ENHRY and CDR2 SYGVKD. The CDR3 DNA reads as TGTGCCATCAGTGATAATGAAAAACTGTTTTTT. Protein product: CAISDNEKLFF.

V and J are TRBV10-3 and TRBJ2-7; D is perhaps TRBD1 (5 bases). Per germline, CDR1 ENHRY and CDR2 SYGVKD. With 3 bases removed from V and 5 bases from J, the gap between germline ends came to 11 bases. This CDR3 has 13 residues. DNA of the CDR3: TGTGCCATCAGTGAAAGACAGACCGACGAGCAGTACTTC. Amino acids: CAISERQTDEQYF.

This rearrangement joins TRBV2 to TRBJ2-7, with D possibly matching TRBD1 (6 bases). The CDR3 extends over 13 amino acids. Germline loops: CDR1 SNHLY, CDR2 FYNNEI. Trimming removed 6 bases at V and 3 bases at J, with 12 bases between. In DNA form, the CDR3 reads TGTGCCAGCAGAAGGGGGTTTAACTACGAGCAGTACTTC. Translated, it gives CASRRGFNYEQYF.

CDR3 bases: TGCGCCAGCAGCTTGGACGCAGGGGCCCATGAGGGCTACACCTTC. It codes for CASSLDAGAHEGYTF. The V and J genes are TRBV5-1 and TRBJ1-2, with a tentative D call TRBD1 (6 bases). CDR1 and CDR2 from the germline V gene are SGHRS and YFSETQ. With 0 bases removed from V and 8 bases from J, the gap between germline ends came to 17 bases. This CDR3 spans 15 amino acids.

This chain uses TRBV6-6 with TRBJ2-7; no firm D call. The V gene's germline CDR1 is MNHNY and CDR2 SVGAGI (reference sequence). The germline V and J ends were trimmed by 0 bases and 2 bases, with 8 bases remaining between them. There are 14 residues in the CDR3. The CDR3 region is CASSYSAGTYEQYF. The CDR3 DNA is TGTGCCAGCAGTTACTCGGCTGGAACCTACGAGCAGTACTTC.

The chain combines TRBV11-3 with TRBJ2-7, with TRBD2 identical over 11 bases. V lost 4 bases and J lost 3; bases outside the gene matches: 2. The CDR3 runs to 14 residues. Germline CDR1 and CDR2: SGHNT and YENEEA. The CDR3 is CASSSGLAGYEQYF. In nucleotides, the CDR3 is TGTGCCAGCAGCTCCGGACTAGCGGGCTACGAGCAGTACTTC.

This clone was seen more than once but under ten times. The J gene is TRBJ1-1, the V gene TRBV9; no reliable D call. The V end lost 5 bases, the J end lost 11 bases, and 22 bases lay between the germline ends. The CDR3 has 14 amino acids. Germline V gene lookup returns CDR1 SGDLS and CDR2 YYNGEE. The CDR3 reads CASSPPGGGRGAFF. CDR3 sequence (DNA): TGTGCCAGCAGTCCCCCCGGTGGCGGGAGAGGGGCTTTCTTT.

The V call is TRBV5-4, the J call TRBJ2-5, with 10 nucleotides matching TRBD1. The CDR3 covers 13 residues. In germline, CDR1 is SGHNT, CDR2 YYREEE (reference sequence). Germline trimming cut 4 bases from V and 6 bases from J; bases unmatched to any gene: 3. This CDR3 reads CASSLTGGQTQYF. Written as DNA, the CDR3 is TGTGCCAGCAGCCTGACAGGGGGCCAGACCCAGTACTTC.

The chain has TRBV7-2 and TRBJ2-7, with 10 bases aligning to TRBD2. This CDR3 comprises 15 residues. Trimming removed 5 bases from V and 1 base from J; junction bases left unmatched: 5. Germline CDR1 is SGHTA and CDR2 is FQGNSA. CDR3 DNA: TGTGCCAGCAGCCGGACTAGCGGAGGATCCTACGAGCAGTACTTC. Protein sequence: CASSRTSGGSYEQYF.

V and J are TRBV12-2 and TRBJ1-3; the DNA was not compared with TRBD1, the D call given in the table. TRBV12-2 is reported as a pseudogene. The CDR3 loop spans 19 amino acids. The CDR3 here is CASRLPAQSTGDSGNTIYF. DNA for the CDR3: TGTGCAAGTCGCTTACCAGCCCAATCAACAGGGGACTCTGGAAACACCATATATTTT.

The rearrangement links TRBV4-1 to TRBJ2-1; 8 bases agree with TRBD2. CDR1 is MGHRA and CDR2 is YSYEKL in the germline V gene. The CDR3 contains 16 residues. After removal of 0 bases from V and 4 bases from J, the junction contained 5 bases not matched to a gene. CDR3 protein: CASSQEAAGVYNEQFF. Here the CDR3 DNA reads TGCGCCAGCAGCCAAGAGGCAGCGGGGGTTTACAATGAGCAGTTCTTC.

V and J are TRBV4-2 and TRBJ1-3; 8 bases align to TRBD1. The germline gives CDR1 LGHNA, CDR2 YNFKEQ. This CDR3 region has 19 residues. V lost 0 bases to trimming and J lost 0 bases; unmatched junction nucleotides: 10. The CDR3 is CASSQEPGGGPYSGNTIYF. In DNA form, the CDR3 reads TGTGCCAGCAGCCAAGAACCAGGGGGCGGTCCCTACTCTGGAAACACCATATATTTT.

The chain combines TRBV27 with TRBJ2-7; D possibly corresponds to TRBD2 (7 bases). Trimming pared 6 bases from V and 3 bases from J, leaving 15 bases between. This CDR3 contains 14 residues. Germline V gives CDR1 MNHEY, CDR2 SMNVEV (reference sequence). The CDR3 nucleotides are TGTGCCAGCAGCTTAAAGGGGGGGGGCTACGAGCAGTACTTC. Residues: CASSLKGGGYEQYF.

A single count supports this clone. This chain connects TRBV10-1 to TRBJ2-7; D possibly corresponds to TRBD1 (5 bases). Germline-derived CDR1 and CDR2 are WNHNN and SYGVQD (reference sequence). V was shortened by 0 bases and J by 1 base, with 19 bases between the two germline ends. The CDR3 length is 18 residues. CDR3 in amino acids: CASSESNYRAGHSYEQYF. The CDR3 DNA follows: TGCGCCAGCAGTGAGTCGAATTATAGGGCAGGACATTCCTACGAGCAGTACTTC.